A selection of T cell receptor beta chains follows, all from one sample in a study of blood T cell repertoires in COVID-19. Some clones are missing from TCRdb's copy, which holds only in-frame ones; the method was immunoSEQ multiplex PCR. The sample carries 250,000 to 300,000 clones, approximately 86% recorded once. The sample comprised peripheral blood. These receptors originate from a man aged 18 to 35 with active or convalescent COVID-19. Each CDR3 is given with its conserved first and last residue. The order of the fields is V gene, D gene, clone size, J gene, CDR3 length, CDR3 protein, CDR3 DNA. D genes are given only for firm matches. Clone sizes are given selectively: once, few, many, or a class where the clone is expanded.

V: TRBV5-6
D: -
size: -
J: TRBJ1-2
length: 12
CDR3: CASSFWGDSYTF
DNA: TGTGCCAGCAGCTTTTGGGGGGATTCTTACACCTTC

V: TRBV4-3
D: -
size: -
J: TRBJ2-5
length: 16
CDR3: CASSQEVGVGQETQYF
DNA: TGCGCCAGCAGCCAAGAGGTGGGAGTGGGTCAAGAGACCCAGTACTTC

V: TRBV5-1
D: -
size: -
J: TRBJ2-5
length: 13
CDR3: CASQESTGETQYF
DNA: TGCGCCAGCCAAGAGTCTACTGGAGAGACCCAGTACTTC

V: TRBV5-5
D: -
size: -
J: TRBJ1-3
length: 15
CDR3: CASSFLTEAGNTIYF
DNA: TGTGCCAGCAGCTTCCTGACGGAGGCTGGAAACACCATATATTTT

V: TRBV24-1
D: -
size: -
J: TRBJ2-7
length: 13
CDR3: CATSDLRGGEQYF
DNA: TGTGCCACCAGTGATTTGAGGGGTGGCGAGCAGTACTTC

V: TRBV6-5
D: -
size: -
J: TRBJ2-7
length: 13
CDR3: CASSRGTFREQYF
DNA: TGTGCCAGCAGCCGAGGGACATTTCGGGAGCAGTACTTC

V: TRBV29-1
D: TRBD1
size: once
J: TRBJ2-5
length: 13
CDR3: CSVEDGQVETQYF
DNA: TGCAGCGTTGAAGACGGACAGGTTGAGACCCAGTACTTC

V: TRBV19
D: -
size: -
J: TRBJ1-5
length: 14
CDR3: CASSIKGYGQPQHF
DNA: TGTGCCAGTAGTATTAAGGGGTATGGTCAGCCCCAGCATTTT

V: TRBV19
D: TRBD1
size: -
J: TRBJ1-4
length: 15
CDR3: CASSTQGVTNEKLFF
DNA: TGTGCCAGTAGTACCCAGGGGGTAACTAATGAAAAGCTGTTTTTT

V: TRBV30
D: -
size: -
J: TRBJ2-3
length: 11
CDR3: CALGKPDTQYF
DNA: TGTGCCTTGGGGAAGCCTGATACGCAGTATTTT

V: TRBV3-1/TRBV3-2
D: TRBD1
size: -
J: TRBJ2-5
length: 16
CDR3: CASSLLRGQGQETQYF
DNA: TGTGCCAGCAGCCTCCTAAGGGGGCAGGGACAAGAGACCCAGTACTTC

V: TRBV6-6
D: -
size: -
J: TRBJ2-7
length: 11
CDR3: CASSYLYEQYF
DNA: TGTGCCAGCAGTTACCTTTACGAGCAGTACTTC

V: TRBV6-5
D: -
size: -
J: TRBJ1-1
length: 15
CDR3: CASSPRTESLAEAFF
DNA: TGTGCCAGCAGTCCCCGGACAGAAAGCCTCGCTGAAGCTTTCTTT

V: TRBV6-6
D: TRBD1
size: -
J: TRBJ2-7
length: 13
CDR3: CASRTGGGYEQYF
DNA: TGTGCCAGCAGAACAGGGGGCGGCTACGAGCAGTACTTC

V: TRBV7-2
D: -
size: -
J: TRBJ1-1
length: 13
CDR3: CASSSQENTEAFF
DNA: TGTGCCAGCAGCTCACAAGAGAACACTGAAGCTTTCTTT

V: TRBV5-5
D: TRBD1
size: -
J: TRBJ1-5
length: 17
CDR3: CASSPTEGAGSNQPQHF
DNA: TGTGCCAGCAGCCCGACGGAGGGGGCTGGGAGCAATCAGCCCCAGCATTTT

V: TRBV30
D: TRBD2
size: -
J: TRBJ2-7
length: 13
CDR3: CAWGGGFSYEQYF
DNA: TGTGCCTGGGGCGGGGGATTCTCCTACGAGCAGTACTTC

V: TRBV6-5
D: TRBD2
size: -
J: TRBJ2-1
length: 16
CDR3: CASSYSHSGRSNEQFF
DNA: TGTGCCAGCAGTTACTCTCATAGCGGGAGGAGCAATGAGCAGTTCTTC

V: TRBV24-1
D: -
size: -
J: TRBJ2-5
length: 13
CDR3: CATSSGVQETQYF
DNA: TGTGCCACCTCCTCCGGGGTTCAAGAGACCCAGTACTTC

V: TRBV9
D: TRBD2
size: -
J: TRBJ2-7
length: 15
CDR3: CASSVGSSGSYEQYF
DNA: TGTGCCAGCAGCGTAGGGTCTAGCGGGAGTTACGAGCAGTACTTC

V: TRBV5-1
D: TRBD2
size: -
J: TRBJ2-3
length: 18
CDR3: CASSLTSGASAGTDTQYF
DNA: TGCGCCAGCAGCTTGACTAGCGGGGCCTCGGCGGGCACAGATACGCAGTATTTT

V: TRBV5-1
D: TRBD2
size: -
J: TRBJ2-7
length: 16
CDR3: CASKTSGPGEFYEQYF
DNA: TGCGCCAGCAAGACTAGCGGGCCGGGGGAATTCTACGAGCAGTACTTC

V: TRBV4-1
D: -
size: -
J: TRBJ1-1
length: 15
CDR3: CASSLPQGGWTEAFF
DNA: TGCGCCAGCAGCCTACCACAGGGTGGGTGGACTGAAGCTTTCTTT

V: TRBV27
D: -
size: -
J: TRBJ1-5
length: 13
CDR3: CASSLTGTQPQHF
DNA: TGTGCCAGTAGTTTAACAGGGACGCAGCCCCAGCATTTT

V: TRBV11-1
D: TRBD1
size: -
J: TRBJ2-1
length: 15
CDR3: CASTEVGQSINEQFF
DNA: TGTGCCAGCACCGAAGTGGGACAGAGTATCAATGAGCAGTTCTTC

V: TRBV15
D: TRBD1
size: -
J: TRBJ1-5
length: 14
CDR3: CATRDSRGQQPQHF
DNA: TGTGCCACTAGGGACAGTCGGGGGCAACAGCCCCAGCATTTT

V: TRBV10-3
D: -
size: once
J: TRBJ1-1
length: 13
CDR3: CATTGREGTEAFF
DNA: TGTGCCACCACAGGGAGGGAGGGCACTGAAGCTTTCTTT

V: TRBV5-4
D: TRBD2
size: -
J: TRBJ2-1
length: 13
CDR3: CASSPTGGNEQFF
DNA: TGTGCCAGCAGCCCAACGGGGGGCAATGAGCAGTTCTTC

V: TRBV27
D: TRBD1
size: -
J: TRBJ1-1
length: 12
CDR3: CASRTGGREAFF
DNA: TGTGCCAGCAGGACAGGGGGGAGGGAAGCTTTCTTT

V: TRBV5-6
D: TRBD2
size: few
J: TRBJ2-7
length: 16
CDR3: CASSLGGGVLSYEQYF
DNA: TGTGCCAGCAGCTTGGGCGGGGGAGTCTTAAGCTACGAGCAGTACTTC

V: TRBV27
D: TRBD1
size: few
J: TRBJ1-2
length: 14
CDR3: CASSLVQGANGYTF
DNA: TGTGCCAGCAGTTTGGTACAGGGGGCCAATGGCTACACCTTC

V: TRBV11-1
D: -
size: -
J: TRBJ2-1
length: 15
CDR3: CASSSLGGSTEEQFF
DNA: TGTGCCAGCAGCTCCCTCGGTGGTTCAACAGAGGAGCAGTTCTTC

V: TRBV7-9
D: -
size: -
J: TRBJ1-2
length: 12
CDR3: CASSLGGEGYTF
DNA: TGTGCCAGCAGCCTCGGAGGGGAGGGCTACACCTTC

V: TRBV12-3/TRBV12-4
D: TRBD1
size: -
J: TRBJ2-7
length: 13
CDR3: CASSPGTGNEQYF
DNA: TGTGCCAGCAGTCCCGGGACAGGGAACGAGCAGTACTTC

V: TRBV5-6
D: -
size: -
J: TRBJ2-6
length: 18
CDR3: CASSLGAAGTGGANVLTF
DNA: TGTGCCAGCAGCTTGGGGGCCGCAGGGACTGGTGGGGCCAACGTCCTGACTTTC

V: TRBV20-1
D: TRBD1
size: -
J: TRBJ1-6
length: 11
CDR3: CSAQGGSPLHF
DNA: TGCAGTGCCCAGGGGGGATCACCCCTCCACTTT

V: TRBV10-3
D: TRBD1
size: -
J: TRBJ2-5
length: 13
CDR3: CASDPGTGETQYF
DNA: TGTGCCAGCGACCCCGGGACAGGAGAGACCCAGTACTTC

V: TRBV5-4
D: TRBD2
size: -
J: TRBJ2-1
length: 15
CDR3: CASTNLGRALDEQFF
DNA: TGTGCCAGCACTAATCTCGGGAGGGCCTTAGATGAGCAGTTCTTC

V: TRBV6-5
D: -
size: -
J: TRBJ1-5
length: 15
CDR3: CASSYSGGASEPQHF
DNA: TGTGCCAGCAGTTACTCGGGAGGAGCATCAGAGCCCCAGCATTTT

V: TRBV4-2
D: -
size: -
J: TRBJ1-4
length: 16
CDR3: CASSQERGATLEKLFF
DNA: TGTGCCAGCAGCCAAGAGCGGGGGGCCACCCTTGAAAAACTGTTTTTT

V: TRBV7-9
D: TRBD1
size: -
J: TRBJ1-1
length: 17
CDR3: CASSPGTDSSVNTEAFF
DNA: TGTGCCAGCAGCCCGGGGACAGACTCGTCTGTGAACACTGAAGCTTTCTTT

V: TRBV9
D: -
size: -
J: TRBJ2-2
length: 15
CDR3: CASSVLARPTGELFF
DNA: TGTGCCAGCAGCGTGCTCGCGAGGCCCACCGGGGAGCTGTTTTTT

V: TRBV29-1
D: -
size: -
J: TRBJ1-1
length: 13
CDR3: CSALSGLDDEAFF
DNA: TGCAGCGCTTTATCCGGACTAGATGATGAAGCTTTCTTT

V: TRBV7-3
D: -
size: -
J: TRBJ2-1
length: 13
CDR3: CASSLSSGNEQFF
DNA: TGTGCCAGCAGCTTATCCTCGGGGAATGAGCAGTTCTTC

V: TRBV19
D: TRBD2
size: -
J: TRBJ2-1
length: 16
CDR3: CASSIGLAGGYNEQFF
DNA: TGTGCCAGTAGTATTGGTCTAGCGGGAGGTTACAATGAGCAGTTCTTC

V: TRBV11-3
D: -
size: once
J: TRBJ1-1
length: 15
CDR3: CASSSLGRGYTEAFF
DNA: TGTGCCAGCAGCTCACTGGGGCGTGGGTACACTGAAGCTTTCTTT

V: TRBV11-1
D: -
size: once
J: TRBJ1-1
length: 14
CDR3: CASSLKGRYTEAFF
DNA: TGTGCCAGCAGCTTAAAAGGGAGGTACACTGAAGCTTTCTTT

V: TRBV12-3/TRBV12-4
D: TRBD1
size: once
J: TRBJ2-4
length: 13
CDR3: CASSSGQKNIQYF
DNA: TGTGCCAGCAGTTCGGGACAGAAAAACATTCAGTACTTC

V: TRBV7-9
D: -
size: -
J: TRBJ2-7
length: 13
CDR3: CASSLIQGYEQYF
DNA: TGTGCCAGCAGCTTAATTCAGGGCTACGAGCAGTACTTC

V: TRBV5-1
D: TRBD2
size: -
J: TRBJ2-1
length: 15
CDR3: CASSRLAGASNEQFF
DNA: TGCGCCAGCAGCCGACTAGCCGGGGCGTCAAATGAGCAGTTCTTC

V: TRBV11-3
D: TRBD1
size: -
J: TRBJ2-3
length: 14
CDR3: CASSARQGQNTQYF
DNA: TGTGCCAGCAGCGCGCGACAGGGACAAAATACGCAGTATTTT

V: TRBV30
D: TRBD2
size: -
J: TRBJ2-3
length: 15
CDR3: CAWSSGLAGPDTQYF
DNA: TGTGCCTGGAGTTCAGGACTAGCGGGCCCAGATACGCAGTATTTT

V: TRBV7-2
D: -
size: once
J: TRBJ1-3
length: 15
CDR3: CASSLAPGYGNTIYF
DNA: TGTGCCAGCAGCTTAGCTCCAGGGTATGGAAACACCATATATTTT

V: TRBV6-1
D: -
size: -
J: TRBJ2-3
length: 16
CDR3: CASSVKQGSSTDTQYF
DNA: TGTGCCAGCAGTGTCAAACAGGGCTCGAGCACAGATACGCAGTATTTT

V: TRBV5-6
D: TRBD1
size: -
J: TRBJ1-6
length: 17
CDR3: CASSPRGDRGGGSPLHF
DNA: TGTGCCAGCAGCCCCCGCGGGGACAGGGGAGGTGGTTCACCCCTCCACTTT

V: TRBV2
D: -
size: once
J: TRBJ1-1
length: 13
CDR3: CASSPTRNTEAFF
DNA: TGTGCCAGCAGTCCGACACGTAACACTGAAGCTTTCTTT

V: TRBV2
D: -
size: -
J: TRBJ1-3
length: 15
CDR3: CASRLGQNSGNTIYF
DNA: TGTGCCAGCAGACTCGGACAGAACTCTGGAAACACCATATATTTT

V: TRBV19
D: TRBD1
size: -
J: TRBJ1-5
length: 17
CDR3: CASRLPRTGGAEQPQHF
DNA: TGTGCCAGTAGACTGCCTCGGACAGGGGGCGCTGAGCAGCCCCAGCATTTT

V: TRBV7-2
D: -
size: -
J: TRBJ1-4
length: 14
CDR3: CASSLGPSEEKLFF
DNA: TGTGCCAGCAGCTTAGGCCCTAGCGAGGAAAAACTGTTTTTT

V: TRBV2
D: -
size: -
J: TRBJ2-7
length: 14
CDR3: CASSPEARDYEQYF
DNA: TGTGCCAGCAGTCCGGAAGCACGGGACTACGAGCAGTACTTC